This entry describes one T cell receptor (beta chain). This CDR3 region has 14 residues. Deletions cut 4 bases from V and 0 bases from J, with 10 bases between. Germline V gene sequence: CDR1 SQVTM, CDR2 ANQGSEA. Original processing methods: Estimation of nucleated cell counts relied on the amplification of reference gene primers. Clones were read by immunoSEQ multiplex PCR, and TCRdb kept only the in-frame ones, dropping some. From that table come the V and J calls and clone size; the DNA was used to work out D and trimming. The repertoire includes about 300,000 clones, 86% of them detected once, and around 1.6% sits in the top ten. The entry originates in a study of blood T cell repertoires in COVID-19. Looking at the study overall: The origin of the acute and convalescent COVID-19 samples was the United States, Italy and Spain. The cDNA or gDNA used as material had been derived from T cells, B-cell-depleted T cells, or PBMCs.

The clonotype was recovered from a woman aged 45-59 years with acute or convalescent COVID-19. Material: peripheral blood. The chain recombines TRBV29-1 with TRBJ1-5; D is ambiguous. DNA for the CDR3: TGCAGCGTTGTGGAGGGATATAGCAATCAGCCCCAGCATTTT. It specifies CSVVEGYSNQPQHF.